The rows below give T cell receptor beta chains drawn from one sample of a study of blood T cell repertoires in COVID-19. Measured with immunoSEQ multiplex PCR; TCRdb has only the in-frame clones, and not every one. The repertoire holds roughly 220,000 clones, with approximately 80% as singletons. The sequenced sample consisted of peripheral blood. These receptors originate from a man aged 30 to 45 with active or convalescent COVID-19. Both conserved end residues are part of each CDR3. A D gene is named only where the DNA matches it firmly. Clone size is shown for a subset of rows, as once, few, many or a class of expanded clone.

v_gene: TRBV24-1
abundance: -
j_gene: TRBJ2-4
d_gene: TRBD2
CDR3nt: TGTGCCACCGGATGGGGGGGCATTCAGTACTTC
CDR3aa: CATGWGGIQYF

v_gene: TRBV28
abundance: once
j_gene: TRBJ1-4
d_gene: TRBD1
CDR3nt: TGTGCCAGCAGTTTGACAGGGGTTGAAAAACTGTTTTTT
CDR3aa: CASSLTGVEKLFF

v_gene: TRBV6-6
abundance: -
j_gene: TRBJ2-1
d_gene: TRBD2
CDR3nt: TGTGCCAGCGGACTACTAGCGGGAGAATCTAATGAGCAGTTCTTC
CDR3aa: CASGLLAGESNEQFF

v_gene: TRBV20-1
abundance: -
j_gene: TRBJ2-5
d_gene: -
CDR3nt: TGCAGTGCTGGACAGAAAGAGACCCAGTACTTC
CDR3aa: CSAGQKETQYF

v_gene: TRBV9
abundance: once
j_gene: TRBJ2-5
d_gene: TRBD2
CDR3nt: TGTGCCAGCAGCGCCCCTAGCGGAGGCCAAGAGACCCAGTACTTC
CDR3aa: CASSAPSGGQETQYF

v_gene: TRBV24-1
abundance: -
j_gene: TRBJ2-6
d_gene: -
CDR3nt: TGTGCCACCAGGGCAGCTGGGGCCAACGTCCTGACTTTC
CDR3aa: CATRAAGANVLTF

v_gene: TRBV20-1
abundance: few
j_gene: TRBJ1-2
d_gene: TRBD1
CDR3nt: TGCAGTGCTAGTAGGGGGCGCGACTATGGCTACACCTTC
CDR3aa: CSASRGRDYGYTF

v_gene: TRBV4-2
abundance: few
j_gene: TRBJ2-7
d_gene: -
CDR3nt: TGTGCCAGCAGCCAAGATTCGCGAGGGAGTAACTACGAGCAGTACTTC
CDR3aa: CASSQDSRGSNYEQYF

v_gene: TRBV5-6
abundance: once
j_gene: TRBJ2-5
d_gene: -
CDR3nt: TGTGCCAGCAGCTTGCGGGGGGCAGGGGAGACCCAGTACTTC
CDR3aa: CASSLRGAGETQYF

v_gene: TRBV28
abundance: -
j_gene: TRBJ1-2
d_gene: -
CDR3nt: TGTGCCAGCACCGGACAGAGCTATGGCTACACCTTC
CDR3aa: CASTGQSYGYTF

v_gene: TRBV12-3/TRBV12-4
abundance: -
j_gene: TRBJ1-1
d_gene: TRBD1
CDR3nt: TGTGCCAGCAGTTTATACAGGGGCACTGAAGCTTTCTTT
CDR3aa: CASSLYRGTEAFF

v_gene: TRBV9
abundance: -
j_gene: TRBJ2-7
d_gene: TRBD2
CDR3nt: TGTGCCAGCAGCGTAGCTAGCGGGGCTTCCTACGAGCAGTACTTC
CDR3aa: CASSVASGASYEQYF

v_gene: TRBV4-1
abundance: -
j_gene: TRBJ2-1
d_gene: TRBD2
CDR3nt: TGCGCCAGCAGTTCAGGACTAGCGGGAGGGAATGAGCAGTTCTTC
CDR3aa: CASSSGLAGGNEQFF

v_gene: TRBV25-1
abundance: -
j_gene: TRBJ2-7
d_gene: -
CDR3nt: TGTGCCAGCAGGCGGGGCGGGATTTCCTACGAGCAGTACTTC
CDR3aa: CASRRGGISYEQYF

v_gene: TRBV7-8
abundance: -
j_gene: TRBJ2-3
d_gene: -
CDR3nt: TGTGCCAGCAGCTTAGCCCGAGGGTACACAGATACGCAGTATTTT
CDR3aa: CASSLARGYTDTQYF

v_gene: TRBV6-5
abundance: -
j_gene: TRBJ1-1
d_gene: TRBD1
CDR3nt: TGTGCCAGCAGGCAAACAGGGGGCGCATGGACTGAAGCTTTCTTT
CDR3aa: CASRQTGGAWTEAFF

v_gene: TRBV6-2/TRBV6-3
abundance: -
j_gene: TRBJ1-6
d_gene: TRBD1
CDR3nt: TGTGCCAGCAGTTACCCCGGGACAGGGCCCAATTCACCCCTCCACTTT
CDR3aa: CASSYPGTGPNSPLHF

v_gene: TRBV5-4
abundance: once
j_gene: TRBJ1-3
d_gene: TRBD1
CDR3nt: TGTGCCAGCAGCTACGGGACAGCCTCTGGAAACACCATATATTTT
CDR3aa: CASSYGTASGNTIYF

v_gene: TRBV2
abundance: -
j_gene: TRBJ2-5
d_gene: -
CDR3nt: TGTGCCAGCAGGCTACTCCAAGAGACCCAGTACTTC
CDR3aa: CASRLLQETQYF

v_gene: TRBV5-6
abundance: few
j_gene: TRBJ2-7
d_gene: -
CDR3nt: TGTGCCAGCAGCTTGGCAGGCGGGGTCTACGAGCAGTACTTC
CDR3aa: CASSLAGGVYEQYF

v_gene: TRBV7-2
abundance: -
j_gene: TRBJ2-3
d_gene: -
CDR3nt: TGTGCCAGCAGCTTAGATGACGGGAGGGGGCCCACGCAGTATTTT
CDR3aa: CASSLDDGRGPTQYF

v_gene: TRBV30
abundance: -
j_gene: TRBJ1-2
d_gene: -
CDR3nt: TGTGCCTGGAGTGTCCGACAGGTCCAAGGAGGTGGCTACACCTTC
CDR3aa: CAWSVRQVQGGGYTF

v_gene: TRBV5-5
abundance: -
j_gene: TRBJ1-1
d_gene: -
CDR3nt: TGTGCCAGCAGCTGGGTGGAAGGGGGAAACACTGAAGCTTTCTTT
CDR3aa: CASSWVEGGNTEAFF

v_gene: TRBV7-2
abundance: -
j_gene: TRBJ1-5
d_gene: -
CDR3nt: TGTGCCAGCAGCTTAGTGCGGGGCAGATTAGAGCCCCAGCATTTT
CDR3aa: CASSLVRGRLEPQHF

v_gene: TRBV9
abundance: -
j_gene: TRBJ2-2
d_gene: TRBD2
CDR3nt: TGTGCCAGCAGCGTCAGGGAGGGGACCGGGGAGCTGTTTTTT
CDR3aa: CASSVREGTGELFF

v_gene: TRBV4-1
abundance: -
j_gene: TRBJ1-4
d_gene: -
CDR3nt: TGCGCCAGCAGCCAAGATCGGGGGGTGGGTGAAAAACTGTTTTTT
CDR3aa: CASSQDRGVGEKLFF

v_gene: TRBV14
abundance: -
j_gene: TRBJ2-1
d_gene: -
CDR3nt: TGTGCCAGCAGCCGAGCAGGGTTGTACAATGAGCAGTTCTTC
CDR3aa: CASSRAGLYNEQFF

v_gene: TRBV5-4
abundance: -
j_gene: TRBJ1-2
d_gene: -
CDR3nt: TGTGCCAGCAGCTTGGGGGACACCCTCGGGTATGGCTACACCTTC
CDR3aa: CASSLGDTLGYGYTF

v_gene: TRBV3-1/TRBV3-2
abundance: -
j_gene: TRBJ1-6
d_gene: -
CDR3nt: TGTGCCAGCAGCCAACCGGGAACACGAGGTTCACCCCTCCACTTT
CDR3aa: CASSQPGTRGSPLHF

v_gene: TRBV3-1/TRBV3-2
abundance: -
j_gene: TRBJ2-1
d_gene: -
CDR3nt: TGTGCCAGCAGCCAAGAAAGTGGCTCAGGGTTCTACAATGAGCAGTTCTTC
CDR3aa: CASSQESGSGFYNEQFF

v_gene: TRBV7-2
abundance: once
j_gene: TRBJ2-1
d_gene: TRBD2
CDR3nt: TGTGCCAGCAGCTTAGAACCCCTAGCGGGGGAGCAGTTCTTC
CDR3aa: CASSLEPLAGEQFF

v_gene: TRBV6-6
abundance: -
j_gene: TRBJ2-1
d_gene: TRBD2
CDR3nt: TGTGCCAGCAGTTATAAGGGAGGGCAAGATGAGCAGTTCTTC
CDR3aa: CASSYKGGQDEQFF

v_gene: TRBV5-1
abundance: -
j_gene: TRBJ2-1
d_gene: TRBD1
CDR3nt: TGCGCCAGCAGCCCGAGGACAGGGACCAATGAGCAGTTCTTC
CDR3aa: CASSPRTGTNEQFF

v_gene: TRBV3-1/TRBV3-2
abundance: -
j_gene: TRBJ1-1
d_gene: TRBD1
CDR3nt: TGTGCCTCGTGGCGACAGGGAGAAGCTTTCTTT
CDR3aa: CASWRQGEAFF

v_gene: TRBV4-2
abundance: -
j_gene: TRBJ1-1
d_gene: TRBD1
CDR3nt: TGTGCCAGCAGCCAGGCCGACAGGGACACTGAAGCTTTCTTT
CDR3aa: CASSQADRDTEAFF